The clone carrying this TCR beta chain was counted between two and nine times. What it binds is not known. The data derive from a study of response to subunit inactivated influenza vaccine. Study-level results: That few new T cells are recruited by each seasonal influenza vaccination was the authors' suggestion.

TCRdb reprocessed the RT-PCR reads via MiXCR and lists one record per CDR3 protein. The table records about 540,000 distinct CDR3 sequences, approximately 24% of them present only once. The V end lost 5 bases, the J end lost 4 bases, and 11 bases lay between the germline ends. The CDR3 has 14 amino acids. Separately, the same data were catalogued under a study of T cells expressing NK-cell markers. That work states: As the method of synthesis, 5'RACE template switching with UMIs yielded TCR beta cDNA. HCMV serostatus: most of the eight sequenced donors positive, one negative. Sorting was limited to alpha-beta TCR-expressing T cells with an anti-gamma-delta TCR antibody in several experiments. The same clonotypes also predominated in the CD3+CD56-NKG2C+ fraction of a handful of donors.

This receptor was obtained from a man over 45 who received an inactivated influenza vaccine. The rearrangement uses TRBV12-3 or TRBV12-4 and TRBJ2-2; maybe TRBD2 (6 bases). The sample consisted of CD4+ T cells sorted from PBMCs, taken 12 days after vaccination. The DNA for the CDR3 is TGTGCCAGCAGTATGAGGGGAGGCACCGGGGAGCTGTTTTTT. Encoded protein: CASSMRGGTGELFF.